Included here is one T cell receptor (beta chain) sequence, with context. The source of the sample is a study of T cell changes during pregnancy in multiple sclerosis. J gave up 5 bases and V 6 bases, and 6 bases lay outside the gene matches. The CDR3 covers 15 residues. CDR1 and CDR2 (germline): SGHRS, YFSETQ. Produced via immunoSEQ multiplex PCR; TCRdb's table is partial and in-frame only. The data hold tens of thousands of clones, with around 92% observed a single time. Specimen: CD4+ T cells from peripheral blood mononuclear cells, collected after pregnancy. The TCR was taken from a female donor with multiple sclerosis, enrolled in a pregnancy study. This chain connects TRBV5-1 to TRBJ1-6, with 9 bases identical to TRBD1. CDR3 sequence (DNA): TGCGCCAGCACCCCGCGACAGGGGGATAATTCACCCCTCCACTTT. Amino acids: CASTPRQGDNSPLHF.